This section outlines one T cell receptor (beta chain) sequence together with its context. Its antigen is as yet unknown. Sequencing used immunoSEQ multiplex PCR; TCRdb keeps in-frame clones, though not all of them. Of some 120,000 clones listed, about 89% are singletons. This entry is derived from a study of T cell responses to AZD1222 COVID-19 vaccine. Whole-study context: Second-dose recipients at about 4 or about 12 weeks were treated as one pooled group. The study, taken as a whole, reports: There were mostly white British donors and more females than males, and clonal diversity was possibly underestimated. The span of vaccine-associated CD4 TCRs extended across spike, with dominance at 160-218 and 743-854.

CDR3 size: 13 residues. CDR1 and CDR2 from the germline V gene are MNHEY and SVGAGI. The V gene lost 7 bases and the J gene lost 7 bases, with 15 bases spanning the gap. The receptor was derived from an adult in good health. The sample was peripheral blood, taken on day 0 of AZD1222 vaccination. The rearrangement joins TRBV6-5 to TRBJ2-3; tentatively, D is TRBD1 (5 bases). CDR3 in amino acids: CASTRQGGNTQYF. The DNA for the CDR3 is TGTGCCAGCACGAGGCAGGGCGGAAATACGCAGTATTTT.